This T cell receptor beta chain was observed in a study of cytomegalovirus exposure and HLA in healthy donors. General study results and limits: The investigators catalogued 150 or so TCR beta chains as cytomegalovirus-associated.

PCR amplification relied on 60 Vbeta primers (plus 13 Jbeta primers). Using immunoSEQ multiplex PCR, the repertoire was profiled, and TCRdb retains in-frame clones only, with some absent. The sample lists about 110,000 clones, less than 80% occurring once. Trimming took off 5 bases at V and 4 bases at J, with 14 bases between the two ends. CDR3 length: 14 residues. Germline V lookup: CDR1 MNHNS, CDR2 SASEGT. Note on this clone: Antigen specificity is unknown.

This clonotype was obtained from a woman aged 50 to 65 in good health and CMV-seropositive. Sequenced sample: PBMCs. The chain recombines TRBV6-1 with TRBJ2-5; D remains unclear. Written as DNA, the CDR3 is TGTGCCAGCAGTAAACAGCAGAGTCTAGAGACCCAGTACTTC. This codes for CASSKQQSLETQYF.